This TCR beta chain is drawn from a study of blood T cell repertoires in COVID-19. The ends lost 3 bases at V and 8 bases at J; junction bases unmatched: 9. The length of the CDR3 is 16 residues. Germline V lookup: CDR1 LNHNV, CDR2 YYDKDF (reference sequence). Produced via immunoSEQ multiplex PCR; TCRdb's table is partial and in-frame only. The profile shows fewer than 70,000 clones, about 91% of them singletons. The sequencing sample was made of peripheral blood. The clonotype originates from a man aged 50 to 60 with active COVID-19. The chain employs TRBV15 and TRBJ2-1; 11 bases are a match to TRBD1. CDR3 sequence: CATSRDYGQGADEQFF. The CDR3 nucleotides read TGTGCCACCAGCAGGGACTATGGACAGGGGGCCGATGAGCAGTTCTTC.